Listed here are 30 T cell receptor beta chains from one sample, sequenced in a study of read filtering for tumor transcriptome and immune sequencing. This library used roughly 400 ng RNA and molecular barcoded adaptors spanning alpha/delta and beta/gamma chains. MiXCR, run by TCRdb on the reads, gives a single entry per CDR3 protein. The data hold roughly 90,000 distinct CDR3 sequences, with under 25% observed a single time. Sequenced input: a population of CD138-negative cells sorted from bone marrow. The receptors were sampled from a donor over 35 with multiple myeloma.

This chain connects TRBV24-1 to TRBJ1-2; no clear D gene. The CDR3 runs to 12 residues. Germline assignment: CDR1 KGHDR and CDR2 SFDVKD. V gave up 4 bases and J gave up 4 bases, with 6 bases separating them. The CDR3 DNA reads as TGTGCCACCAGTGAGGGAGGCTATGGCTACACCTTC. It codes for CATSEGGYGYTF.

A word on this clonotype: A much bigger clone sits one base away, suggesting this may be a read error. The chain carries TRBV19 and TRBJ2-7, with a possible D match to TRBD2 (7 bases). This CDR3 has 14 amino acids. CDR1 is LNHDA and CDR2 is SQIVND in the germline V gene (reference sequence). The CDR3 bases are TGTGCCGGTAGTATCGGGGGGCGATGGAACGAGCAGTACTTC. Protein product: CAGSIGGRWNEQYF.

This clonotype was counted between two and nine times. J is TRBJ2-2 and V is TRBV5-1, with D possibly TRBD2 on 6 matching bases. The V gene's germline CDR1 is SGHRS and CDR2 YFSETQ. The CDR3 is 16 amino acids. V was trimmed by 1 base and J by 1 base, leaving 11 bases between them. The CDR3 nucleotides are TGCGCCAGCAGCTTGTTAGGGCGGGGGAACACCGGGGAGCTGTTTTTT. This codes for CASSLLGRGNTGELFF.

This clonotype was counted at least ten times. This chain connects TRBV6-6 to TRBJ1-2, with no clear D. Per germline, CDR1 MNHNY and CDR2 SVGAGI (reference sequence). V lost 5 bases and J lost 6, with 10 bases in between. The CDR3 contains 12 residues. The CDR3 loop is CASSESRHGYTF. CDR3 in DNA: TGTGCCAGCAGTGAGTCACGCCATGGCTACACCTTC.

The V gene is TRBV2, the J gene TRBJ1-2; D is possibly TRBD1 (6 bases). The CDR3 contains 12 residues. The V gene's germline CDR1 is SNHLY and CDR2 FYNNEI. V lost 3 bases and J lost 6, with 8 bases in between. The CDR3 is CASSETGDGYTF. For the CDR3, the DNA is TGTGCCAGCAGTGAGACAGGAGATGGCTACACCTTC.

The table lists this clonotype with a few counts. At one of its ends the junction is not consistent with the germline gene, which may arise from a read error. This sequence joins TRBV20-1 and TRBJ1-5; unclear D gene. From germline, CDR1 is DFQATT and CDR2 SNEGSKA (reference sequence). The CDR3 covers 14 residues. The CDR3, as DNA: TGCAGTGCTGGAGACCGGAATAGCAATCAGCCCCAGCATTTT. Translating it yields CSAGDRNSNQPQHF.

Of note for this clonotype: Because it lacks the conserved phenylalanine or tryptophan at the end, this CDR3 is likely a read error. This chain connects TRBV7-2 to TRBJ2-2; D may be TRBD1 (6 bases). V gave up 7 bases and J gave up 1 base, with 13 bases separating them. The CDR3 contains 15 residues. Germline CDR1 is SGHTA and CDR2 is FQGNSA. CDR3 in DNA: TGTGCCAGCACCCTACAGGGATTGAACACCGGGGAGCTGTTTCTT. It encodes CASTLQGLNTGELFL.

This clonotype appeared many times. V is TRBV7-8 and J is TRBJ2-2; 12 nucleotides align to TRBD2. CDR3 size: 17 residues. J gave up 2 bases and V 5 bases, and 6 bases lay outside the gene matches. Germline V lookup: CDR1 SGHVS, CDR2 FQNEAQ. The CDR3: CASSLRLAGVNTGELFF. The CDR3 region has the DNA TGTGCCAGCAGCCTAAGACTAGCGGGGGTAAACACCGGGGAGCTGTTTTTT.

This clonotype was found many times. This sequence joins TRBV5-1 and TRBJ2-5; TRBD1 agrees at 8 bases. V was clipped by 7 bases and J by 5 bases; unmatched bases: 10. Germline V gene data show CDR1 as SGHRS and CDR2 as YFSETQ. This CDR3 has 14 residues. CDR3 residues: CASQGQALTETQYF. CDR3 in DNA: TGCGCCAGCCAGGGACAGGCCCTTACCGAGACCCAGTACTTC.

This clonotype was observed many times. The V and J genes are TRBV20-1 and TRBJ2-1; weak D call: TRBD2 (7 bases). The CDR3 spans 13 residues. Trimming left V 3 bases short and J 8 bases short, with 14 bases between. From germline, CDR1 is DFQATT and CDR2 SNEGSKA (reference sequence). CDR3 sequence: CSARLGGAHEQFF. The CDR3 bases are TGCAGTGCTAGGTTGGGGGGGGCCCATGAGCAGTTCTTC.

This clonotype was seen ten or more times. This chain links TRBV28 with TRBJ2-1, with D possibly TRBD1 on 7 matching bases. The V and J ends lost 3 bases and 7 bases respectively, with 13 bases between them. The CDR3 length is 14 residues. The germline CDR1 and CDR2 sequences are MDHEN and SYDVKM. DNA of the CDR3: TGTGCCAGCAGTTTTCGGTCAGGGGGGAATGAGCAGTTCTTC. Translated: CASSFRSGGNEQFF.

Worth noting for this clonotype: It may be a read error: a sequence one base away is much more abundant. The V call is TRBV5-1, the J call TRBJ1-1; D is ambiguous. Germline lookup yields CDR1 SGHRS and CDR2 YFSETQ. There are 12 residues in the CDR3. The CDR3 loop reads CAGSVDRTEAFF. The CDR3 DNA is TGCGCCGGCAGCGTGGATAGGACTGAAGCTTTCTTT.

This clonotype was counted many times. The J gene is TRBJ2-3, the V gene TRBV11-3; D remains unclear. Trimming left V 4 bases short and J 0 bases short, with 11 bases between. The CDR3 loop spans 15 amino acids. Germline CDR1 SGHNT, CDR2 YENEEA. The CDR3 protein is CASSSSITSTDTQYF. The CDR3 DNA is TGTGCCAGCAGCTCCTCTATCACTAGCACAGATACGCAGTATTTT.

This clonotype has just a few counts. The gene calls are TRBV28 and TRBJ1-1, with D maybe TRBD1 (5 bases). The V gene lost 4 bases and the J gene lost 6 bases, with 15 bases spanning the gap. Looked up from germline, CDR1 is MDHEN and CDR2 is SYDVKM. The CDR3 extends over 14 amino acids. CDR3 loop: CASSSPRGRAEAFF. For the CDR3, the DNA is TGTGCCAGCAGTTCCCCCCGGGGACGGGCTGAAGCTTTCTTT.

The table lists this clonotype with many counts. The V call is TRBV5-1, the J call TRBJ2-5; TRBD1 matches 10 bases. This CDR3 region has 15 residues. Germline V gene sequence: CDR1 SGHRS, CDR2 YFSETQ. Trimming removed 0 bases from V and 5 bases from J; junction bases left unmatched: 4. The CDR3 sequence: CASSLAGTGAETQYF. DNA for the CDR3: TGCGCCAGCAGCTTGGCCGGGACAGGGGCCGAGACCCAGTACTTC. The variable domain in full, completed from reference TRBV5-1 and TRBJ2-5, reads KAGVTQTPRYLIKTRGQQVTLSCSPISGHRSVSWYQQTPGQGLQFLFEYFSETQRNKGNFPGRFSGRQFSNSRSEMNVSTLELGDSALYLCASSLAGTGAETQYFGPGTRLLVL.

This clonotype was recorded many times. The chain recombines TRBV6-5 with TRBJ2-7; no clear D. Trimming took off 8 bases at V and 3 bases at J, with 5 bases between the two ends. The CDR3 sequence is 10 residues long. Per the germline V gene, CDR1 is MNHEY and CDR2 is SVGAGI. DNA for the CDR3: TGTGCCAGCGGGTACTACGAGCAGTACTTC. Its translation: CASGYYEQYF.

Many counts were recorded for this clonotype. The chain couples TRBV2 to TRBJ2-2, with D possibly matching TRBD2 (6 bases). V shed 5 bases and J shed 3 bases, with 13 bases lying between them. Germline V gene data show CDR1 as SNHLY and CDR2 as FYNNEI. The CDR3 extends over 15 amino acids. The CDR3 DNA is TGTGCCAGCAGTAGGGACTTATCGGACACCGGGGAGCTGTTTTTT. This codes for CASSRDLSDTGELFF.

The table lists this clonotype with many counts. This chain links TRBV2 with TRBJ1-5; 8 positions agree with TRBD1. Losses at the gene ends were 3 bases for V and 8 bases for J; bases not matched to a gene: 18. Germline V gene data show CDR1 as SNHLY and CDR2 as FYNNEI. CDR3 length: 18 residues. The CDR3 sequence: CASSESTVPGGTVEPQHF. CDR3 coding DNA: TGTGCCAGCAGTGAGAGTACGGTGCCAGGGGGCACGGTGGAGCCCCAGCATTTT.

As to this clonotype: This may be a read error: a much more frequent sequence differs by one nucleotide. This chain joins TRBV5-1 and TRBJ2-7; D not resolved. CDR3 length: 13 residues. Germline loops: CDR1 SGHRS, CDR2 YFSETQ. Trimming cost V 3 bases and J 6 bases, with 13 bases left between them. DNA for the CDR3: TGCGCCAGCAGCTCCATACTTAACAGCGAGCAGTACTTC. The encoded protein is CASSSILNSEQYF.

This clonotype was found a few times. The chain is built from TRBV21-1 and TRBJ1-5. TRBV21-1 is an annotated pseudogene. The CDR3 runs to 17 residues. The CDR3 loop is CASSPCGKRESGQPQHF. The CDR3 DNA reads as TGTGCCAGCAGCCCGTGCGGGAAGAGGGAGAGCGGTCAGCCCCAGCATTTT.

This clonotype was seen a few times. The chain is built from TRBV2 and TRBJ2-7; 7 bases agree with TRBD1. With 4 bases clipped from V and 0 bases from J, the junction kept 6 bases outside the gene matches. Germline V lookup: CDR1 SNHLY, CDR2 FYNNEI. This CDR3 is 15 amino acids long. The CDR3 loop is CASSGTGVSSYEQYF. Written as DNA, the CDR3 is TGTGCCAGCAGTGGGACAGGTGTCAGCTCCTACGAGCAGTACTTC.

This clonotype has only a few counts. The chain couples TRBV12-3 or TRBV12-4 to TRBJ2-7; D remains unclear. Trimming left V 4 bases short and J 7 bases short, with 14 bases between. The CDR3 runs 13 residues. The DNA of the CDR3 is TGTGCCAGCAGTTCAGTACCGACCGGGGAGCAGTACTTC. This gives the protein CASSSVPTGEQYF.

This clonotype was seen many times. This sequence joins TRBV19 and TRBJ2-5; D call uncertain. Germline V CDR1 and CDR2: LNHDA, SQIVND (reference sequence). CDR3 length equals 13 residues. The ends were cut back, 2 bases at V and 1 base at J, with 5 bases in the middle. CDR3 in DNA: TGTGCCAGTAGTATAAGCGTCCAAGAGACCCAGTACTTC. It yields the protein CASSISVQETQYF.

The CDR3 bases are TGTGCCAGCAGCCAGGCGGGGGGAAGGGAGGAGCAGTACTTC. This encodes CASSQAGGREEQYF. The chain uses TRBV28 and TRBJ2-7; TRBD2 aligns across 8 bases. The CDR3 covers 14 residues. CDR1 MDHEN and CDR2 SYDVKM come from the germline V gene. V was pared by 6 bases and J by 7 bases, with 11 bases of the junction left unmatched.

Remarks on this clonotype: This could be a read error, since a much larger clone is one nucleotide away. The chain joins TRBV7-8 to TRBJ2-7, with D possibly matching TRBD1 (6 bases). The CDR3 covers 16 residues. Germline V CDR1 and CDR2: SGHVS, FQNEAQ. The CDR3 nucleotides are TGTGCCCGCAGCTTTAAGGTGACAGGATCCCAAGACGAGCAGTACTTC. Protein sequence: CARSFKVTGSQDEQYF.

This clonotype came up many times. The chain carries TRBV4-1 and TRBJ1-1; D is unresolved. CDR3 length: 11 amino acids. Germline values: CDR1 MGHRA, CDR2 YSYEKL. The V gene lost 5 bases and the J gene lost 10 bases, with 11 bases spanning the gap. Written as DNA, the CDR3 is TGCGCCAGCAGCAAGGGAATGTTAGCTTTCTTT. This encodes CASSKGMLAFF.

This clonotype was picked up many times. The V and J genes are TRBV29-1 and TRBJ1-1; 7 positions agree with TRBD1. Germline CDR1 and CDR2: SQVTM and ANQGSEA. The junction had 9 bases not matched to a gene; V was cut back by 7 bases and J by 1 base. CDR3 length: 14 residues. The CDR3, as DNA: TGCAGCGCAAGTAGGCGACAGGGGAACACTGAAGCTTTCTTT. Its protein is CSASRRQGNTEAFF.

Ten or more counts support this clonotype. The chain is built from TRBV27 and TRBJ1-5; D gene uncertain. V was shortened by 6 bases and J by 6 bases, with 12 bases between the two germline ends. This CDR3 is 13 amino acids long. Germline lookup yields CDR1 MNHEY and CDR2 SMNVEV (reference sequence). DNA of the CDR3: TGTGCCAGCAGAACTCGCAGTGGTCAGCCCCAGCATTTT. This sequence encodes CASRTRSGQPQHF.

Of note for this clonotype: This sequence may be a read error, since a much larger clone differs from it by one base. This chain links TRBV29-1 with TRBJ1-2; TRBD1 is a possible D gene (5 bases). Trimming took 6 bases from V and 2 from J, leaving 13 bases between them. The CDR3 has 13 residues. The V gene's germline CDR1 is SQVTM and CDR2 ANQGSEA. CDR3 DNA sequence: TGCAGCGTCCCGTCAGGGACCAACTATGGCTACACCTTC. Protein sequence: CSVPSGTNYGYTF.

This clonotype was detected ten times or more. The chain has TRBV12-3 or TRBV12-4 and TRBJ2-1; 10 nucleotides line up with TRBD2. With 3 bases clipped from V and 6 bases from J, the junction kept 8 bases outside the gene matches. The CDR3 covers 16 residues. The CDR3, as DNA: TGTGCCAGCAGTTTTGGGGTTTCTAGCGGGGGCAATGAGCAGTTCTTC. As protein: CASSFGVSSGGNEQFF.